A selection of T cell receptor beta chains follows, all from one sample in a study of T cells in Graves' hyperthyroidism and ophthalmopathy. TCRdb called the multiplex PCR reads again in MiXCR, with one record for every CDR3 protein. The data hold 450,000 to 700,000 distinct CDR3 sequences, with about 43% observed a single time. The sample comprised peripheral blood or thyroid tissue (not recorded which). These receptors were obtained from a woman under 30 with Graves' hyperthyroidism. CDR3s leave out the opening cysteine and the closing phenylalanine or tryptophan.

v_call	j_call	cdr3_aa
TRBV20-1	TRBJ2-5	SAAGQGGAPSRTDTQY
TRBV3-1	TRBJ2-7	ASSLFMDRAYEQY
TRBV20-1	TRBJ2-7	SARLQGTVLSYEQY
TRBV10-3	TRBJ2-5	AIRDQGQETQY
TRBV24-1	TRBJ2-1	ATSDPAGGSHNEQF
TRBV7-9	TRBJ1-1	ASSSRTEIGSEAF
TRBV4-1	TRBJ2-7	ASSLRQGQSYEQY
TRBV12-3/TRBV12-4	TRBJ1-5	ASSLKSLAGDEH
TRBV11-3	TRBJ1-5	ASSLWGQPRH
TRBV7-3	TRBJ2-5	ASSQLGEGQY
TRBV6-5	TRBJ1-2	ASSPRQGAVYGYT
TRBV7-9	.	ASSPTPQGRDEQF
TRBV7-9	TRBJ1-3	ASSPRGRDGNTIY
TRBV24-1	TRBJ1-2	ATPPRTGYGYT
TRBV20-1	TRBJ2-5	SARERSSGPIQETQY
TRBV7-8	TRBJ1-1	ASSLEGSNTEAF
TRBV10-3	TRBJ1-4	AISSSIDRGNEKLF
TRBV5-4	TRBJ1-1	ASSGAGAEEAF
TRBV7-3	TRBJ1-3	ASRLSGGYGNTIY
TRBV11-3	TRBJ2-7	ASSSIARGTYEQY
TRBV29-1	TRBJ2-7	SVPGQTDSYEQY
TRBV20-1	TRBJ2-4	SVQARAKNIQY
TRBV5-1	TRBJ2-2	ASNVRQSNTGELF
TRBV20-1	TRBJ1-5	SARVRDQPQH
TRBV19	TRBJ1-5	ASSISLAGYNQPQH
TRBV3-1	TRBJ1-2	ASSQVDNYGYT
TRBV7-9	TRBJ1-3	ASSLAGAAGNTIY